The 9 T cell receptor beta chains presented below share a single source sample, sequenced in a study of blood T cell repertoires in COVID-19. Profiled with immunoSEQ multiplex PCR; TCRdb holds only in-frame clones, not every one. The sample has 310,000 or so clones; about nine tenths are singletons. The sequencing sample was made of peripheral blood. The receptor source for this set is a woman in her fifties or sixties who had recovered from COVID-19.

This chain joins TRBV19 and TRBJ2-1, with D possibly matching TRBD1 (5 bases). The V end lost 6 bases, the J end lost 3 bases, and 12 bases lay between the germline ends. CDR1 LNHDA and CDR2 SQIVND come from the germline V gene (reference sequence). This CDR3 has 14 amino acids. CDR3 sequence reads: CASRPRAHYNEQFF. The CDR3 nucleotides read TGTGCCAGTAGACCCAGGGCTCACTACAATGAGCAGTTCTTC.

This clone was detected ten times or more. This sequence joins TRBV29-1 and TRBJ2-3, with TRBD2 identical over 8 bases. This CDR3 has 11 residues. Germline V gene lookup returns CDR1 SQVTM and CDR2 ANQGSEA. With V trimmed by 8 bases and J by 4 bases, 2 bases remained unmatched. The CDR3 nucleotides are TGCAGCCAAGCGGGAGCAGATACGCAGTATTTT. Amino acids: CSQAGADTQYF.

The J gene is TRBJ2-7, the V gene TRBV5-4, with D maybe TRBD1 (6 bases). Germline assignment: CDR1 SGHNT and CDR2 YYREEE (reference sequence). Trimming took 5 bases from V and 2 from J, leaving 14 bases between them. The CDR3 is 14 residues long. CDR3 region: CASRSERQAYEQYF. Here the CDR3 DNA reads TGTGCCAGCAGGTCGGAGCGACAGGCCTACGAGCAGTACTTC. Full variable domain (outside the CDR3, taken from reference TRBV5-4 and TRBJ2-7): ETGVTQSPTHLIKTRGQQVTLRCSSQSGHNTVSWYQQALGQGPQFIFQYYREEENGRGNFPPRFSGLQFPNYSSELNVNALELDDSALYLCASRSERQAYEQYFGPGTRLTVT.

The chain joins TRBV9 to TRBJ2-3; D not resolved. The V gene's germline CDR1 is SGDLS and CDR2 YYNGEE. The CDR3 is made up of 16 amino acids. Trimming stripped 0 bases from V and 1 base from J, with 12 bases between. CDR3 loop: CASSVVSGGGTDTQYF. CDR3 bases: TGTGCCAGCAGCGTAGTGTCAGGTGGTGGCACAGATACGCAGTATTTT.

The gene calls are TRBV5-1 and TRBJ2-3; TRBD1 aligns across 7 bases. From germline, CDR1 is SGHRS and CDR2 YFSETQ. Losses at the gene ends were 3 bases for V and 0 bases for J; bases not matched to a gene: 4. This CDR3 is built from 15 residues. Written as DNA, the CDR3 is TGCGCCAGCAGCTCCACAGGGGCCAGCACAGATACGCAGTATTTT. It codes for CASSSTGASTDTQYF.

The rearrangement joins TRBV5-1 to TRBJ1-6; possible D gene TRBD1, 6 bases. The germline CDR1 and CDR2 sequences are SGHRS and YFSETQ. Trimming cost V 7 bases and J 8 bases, with 16 bases left between them. The CDR3 has 14 amino acids. CDR3 region: CASGPGGADSPLHF. For the CDR3, the DNA is TGCGCCAGCGGGCCTGGGGGGGCCGATTCACCCCTCCACTTT.

In DNA, the CDR3 is TGTGCCAGCAGCCAAGATCCCAGGGGGAACACTGAAGCTTTCTTT. Translated, it gives CASSQDPRGNTEAFF. The chain links TRBV4-2 to TRBJ1-1, with D possibly matching TRBD1 (6 bases). Germline V gives CDR1 LGHNA, CDR2 YNFKEQ. The CDR3 sequence is 15 residues long. Trimming stripped 0 bases from V and 1 base from J, with 9 bases between.

The chain uses TRBV5-6 and TRBJ1-2, with TRBD1 identical over 7 bases. J gave up 5 bases and V 5 bases, and 6 bases lay outside the gene matches. The CDR3 contains 13 residues. Germline V lookup: CDR1 SGHDT, CDR2 YYEEEE. The CDR3 DNA sequence: TGTGCCAGCAGAACAGGGGTAGGGTATGGCTACACCTTC. Amino acids: CASRTGVGYGYTF.

This chain uses TRBV9 with TRBJ1-4; D is perhaps TRBD1 (6 bases). The CDR3 extends over 15 amino acids. Germline lookup yields CDR1 SGDLS and CDR2 YYNGEE. The V end was cut by 1 base, the J end by 5 bases, with 12 bases between. CDR3 protein: CASSVLGTPNEKLFF. The CDR3 region has the DNA TGTGCCAGCAGCGTATTAGGGACACCGAATGAAAAACTGTTTTTT. Supplemented by reference TRBV9 and TRBJ1-4, the full variable domain reads DSGVTQTPKHLITATGQRVTLRCSPRSGDLSVYWYQQSLDQGLQFLIQYYNGEERAKGNILERFSAQQFPDLHSELNLSSLELGDSALYFCASSVLGTPNEKLFFGSGTQLSVL.